This T cell receptor beta chain originates from a study of blood T cell repertoires in COVID-19. CDR3 size: 12 residues. Germline CDR1 reads SGDLS; CDR2 reads YYNGEE. The ends were cut back, 0 bases at V and 5 bases at J, with 5 bases in the middle. TCRdb's table, derived via immunoSEQ multiplex PCR, lists solely in-frame clones and lacks some. Of approximately 110,000 clones in the sample, 80% to 95% are singletons; the top ten hold around 2.1%. This clone was recorded only once. The sample taken for sequencing was peripheral blood. The chain has TRBV9 and TRBJ2-5; no clear D. The receptor's source is a man over 45 with COVID-19, enrolled during active disease. CDR3 nucleotides: TGTGCCAGCAGCGTAGCGGAGGAGACCCAGTACTTC. Residues: CASSVAEETQYF. The full variable domain, completed using reference TRBV9 and TRBJ2-5, is DSGVTQTPKHLITATGQRVTLRCSPRSGDLSVYWYQQSLDQGLQFLIQYYNGEERAKGNILERFSAQQFPDLHSELNLSSLELGDSALYFCASSVAEETQYFGPGTRLLVL.